These T cell receptor beta chains were read from a single sample in a study of T cell responses to AZD1222 COVID-19 vaccine. This table comes from immunoSEQ multiplex PCR, and its TCRdb copy is limited to in-frame clones, with some not included. The data hold over 100,000 clones, with 88% observed a single time. The specimen comprised peripheral blood, sampled on day 0 of AZD1222 vaccination. All receptors come from an adult in good health. Each CDR3 is given with its conserved first and last residue. Fields, in order: J gene, D gene, clone size, V gene, CDR3 protein, CDR3 DNA. D genes are given only for firm matches. Size tells how often a clone was seen (once, few, many) or the class of an expanded clone, and some rows leave it out.

J gene: TRBJ2-7; D gene: NA; clone size: NA; V gene: TRBV16; CDR3 protein: CASSQGAGVAYEQYF; CDR3 DNA: TGTGCCAGCAGCCAAGGGGCAGGGGTTGCCTACGAGCAGTACTTC
J gene: TRBJ2-7; D gene: NA; clone size: NA; V gene: TRBV7-2; CDR3 protein: CASSPPAGQREQYF; CDR3 DNA: TGTGCCAGCAGCCCCCCGGCAGGGCAACGCGAGCAGTACTTC
J gene: TRBJ1-6; D gene: NA; clone size: few; V gene: TRBV19; CDR3 protein: CASSPGTNNSPLHF; CDR3 DNA: TGTGCCAGTAGTCCTGGGACGAATAATTCACCCCTCCACTTT
J gene: TRBJ1-2; D gene: NA; clone size: NA; V gene: TRBV2; CDR3 protein: CASSPRRAYGYTF; CDR3 DNA: TGTGCCAGCAGCCCTCGACGGGCCTATGGCTACACCTTC
J gene: TRBJ1-2; D gene: NA; clone size: NA; V gene: TRBV29-1; CDR3 protein: CSVTGGGYTF; CDR3 DNA: TGCAGCGTTACAGGAGGCGGCTACACCTTC
J gene: TRBJ2-6; D gene: TRBD1; clone size: NA; V gene: TRBV5-1; CDR3 protein: CASSLGQGAVRANVLTF; CDR3 DNA: TGCGCCAGCAGCTTGGGGCAGGGGGCGGTAAGGGCCAACGTCCTGACTTTC
J gene: TRBJ1-1; D gene: NA; clone size: NA; V gene: TRBV5-6; CDR3 protein: CASSLGSGQAFF; CDR3 DNA: TGTGCCAGCAGCCTTGGGTCCGGCCAAGCTTTCTTT
J gene: TRBJ1-6; D gene: NA; clone size: NA; V gene: TRBV25-1; CDR3 protein: CASRAVEGLHF; CDR3 DNA: TGTGCCAGCAGGGCGGTTGAGGGCCTCCACTTT
J gene: TRBJ1-2; D gene: NA; clone size: NA; V gene: TRBV5-1; CDR3 protein: CASSGRAEATF; CDR3 DNA: TGCGCCAGCAGCGGCAGAGCCGAGGCAACCTTC
J gene: TRBJ2-5; D gene: TRBD1; clone size: NA; V gene: TRBV29-1; CDR3 protein: CSVDQGAGETQYF; CDR3 DNA: TGCAGCGTTGACCAGGGGGCTGGAGAGACCCAGTACTTC
J gene: TRBJ2-5; D gene: NA; clone size: few; V gene: TRBV3-1/TRBV3-2; CDR3 protein: CASTDPAMGQETQYF; CDR3 DNA: TGTGCCAGCACCGATCCAGCCATGGGGCAAGAGACCCAGTACTTC
J gene: TRBJ1-6; D gene: TRBD1; clone size: NA; V gene: TRBV30; CDR3 protein: CAWRGLRDREYNSPLHF; CDR3 DNA: TGTGCCTGGAGGGGGCTCCGGGACAGGGAATATAATTCACCCCTCCACTTT
J gene: TRBJ1-1; D gene: NA; clone size: once; V gene: TRBV5-3; CDR3 protein: CARSLAAMEGAQRGDTEAFF; CDR3 DNA: TGTGCCAGAAGCTTGGCGGCCATGGAAGGGGCTCAACGTGGGGACACTGAAGCTTTCTTT
J gene: TRBJ2-1; D gene: NA; clone size: NA; V gene: TRBV6-1; CDR3 protein: CASSEVPNEQFF; CDR3 DNA: TGTGCCAGCAGTGAAGTCCCCAATGAGCAGTTCTTC
J gene: TRBJ1-2; D gene: NA; clone size: NA; V gene: TRBV27; CDR3 protein: CASSRDWSSNGYTF; CDR3 DNA: TGTGCCAGCAGCCGGGATTGGTCATCTAACGGCTACACCTTC
J gene: TRBJ1-1; D gene: TRBD1; clone size: once; V gene: TRBV5-4; CDR3 protein: CASSSGTGLMTEAFF; CDR3 DNA: TGTGCCAGCAGCAGCGGGACAGGGCTTATGACTGAAGCTTTCTTT
J gene: TRBJ1-3; D gene: NA; clone size: NA; V gene: TRBV11-2; CDR3 protein: CASSFFGDTIYF; CDR3 DNA: TGTGCCAGCAGCTTCTTCGGGGACACCATATATTTT
J gene: TRBJ1-1; D gene: NA; clone size: NA; V gene: TRBV4-3; CDR3 protein: CASSLGTLNTEAFF; CDR3 DNA: TGCGCCAGCAGCCTGGGGACGTTGAACACTGAAGCTTTCTTT
J gene: TRBJ2-5; D gene: NA; clone size: NA; V gene: TRBV19; CDR3 protein: CASSIDGSWGAQYF; CDR3 DNA: TGTGCCAGTAGTATAGATGGCAGCTGGGGGGCCCAGTACTTC
J gene: TRBJ2-7; D gene: NA; clone size: NA; V gene: TRBV7-2; CDR3 protein: CASSSNRDLPSYEQYF; CDR3 DNA: TGTGCCAGCAGCTCAAACCGGGACTTGCCGTCCTACGAGCAGTACTTC
J gene: TRBJ1-2; D gene: NA; clone size: NA; V gene: TRBV13; CDR3 protein: CASSLRGQGNYGYTF; CDR3 DNA: TGTGCCAGCAGCTTACGGGGGCAGGGGAACTATGGCTACACCTTC
J gene: TRBJ2-3; D gene: NA; clone size: NA; V gene: TRBV2; CDR3 protein: CASSQLPPRPQPTDTQYF; CDR3 DNA: TGTGCCAGCAGTCAACTACCCCCGAGGCCGCAACCCACAGATACGCAGTATTTT
J gene: TRBJ1-5; D gene: NA; clone size: many; V gene: TRBV6-5; CDR3 protein: CASRAAGVNNQPQHF; CDR3 DNA: TGTGCCAGCAGAGCGGCTGGGGTTAACAATCAGCCCCAGCATTTT
J gene: TRBJ2-3; D gene: TRBD2; clone size: NA; V gene: TRBV13; CDR3 protein: CASSVPGLAGGRRTDTQYF; CDR3 DNA: TGTGCCAGCAGCGTACCGGGACTAGCGGGGGGGCGTCGCACAGATACGCAGTATTTT
J gene: TRBJ1-5; D gene: NA; clone size: NA; V gene: TRBV6-2/TRBV6-3; CDR3 protein: CASSYSTRRAYSNQPQHF; CDR3 DNA: TGTGCCAGCAGTTACTCAACCAGGAGAGCCTATAGCAATCAGCCCCAGCATTTT
J gene: TRBJ1-5; D gene: NA; clone size: NA; V gene: TRBV3-1/TRBV3-2; CDR3 protein: CASSQWSERSQPQHF; CDR3 DNA: TGTGCCAGCAGCCAATGGTCAGAGAGGTCTCAGCCCCAGCATTTT
J gene: TRBJ1-1; D gene: TRBD1; clone size: NA; V gene: TRBV5-4; CDR3 protein: CASSPRDRGRSTEAFF; CDR3 DNA: TGTGCCAGCAGCCCCCGGGACAGGGGGCGAAGCACTGAAGCTTTCTTT
J gene: TRBJ2-3; D gene: TRBD2; clone size: NA; V gene: TRBV18; CDR3 protein: CASSPITSGVTDTQYF; CDR3 DNA: TGTGCCAGCTCACCAATAACTAGCGGGGTAACAGATACGCAGTATTTT
J gene: TRBJ2-7; D gene: TRBD1; clone size: NA; V gene: TRBV3-1/TRBV3-2; CDR3 protein: CASSQAGTVDEQYF; CDR3 DNA: TGTGCCAGCAGTCAAGCTGGGACAGTGGACGAGCAGTACTTC
J gene: TRBJ1-2; D gene: NA; clone size: NA; V gene: TRBV9; CDR3 protein: CASSPQPDYGYTF; CDR3 DNA: TGTGCCAGCAGCCCCCAGCCAGACTATGGCTACACCTTC
J gene: TRBJ1-1; D gene: NA; clone size: NA; V gene: TRBV9; CDR3 protein: CASSVDRWITEAFF; CDR3 DNA: TGTGCCAGCAGCGTAGACAGGTGGATCACTGAAGCTTTCTTT
J gene: TRBJ1-1; D gene: TRBD1; clone size: NA; V gene: TRBV10-1; CDR3 protein: CASSESTGRWTEAFF; CDR3 DNA: TGCGCCAGCAGTGAGTCGACAGGGAGGTGGACTGAAGCTTTCTTT
J gene: TRBJ1-4; D gene: TRBD1; clone size: few; V gene: TRBV19; CDR3 protein: CASRMTGSGEKLFF; CDR3 DNA: TGTGCCAGTAGAATGACAGGGAGTGGCGAAAAACTGTTTTTT
J gene: TRBJ1-2; D gene: TRBD1; clone size: NA; V gene: TRBV19; CDR3 protein: CASSGDRGFDYGYTF; CDR3 DNA: TGTGCCAGTAGTGGGGACAGGGGGTTCGACTATGGCTACACCTTC
J gene: TRBJ1-3; D gene: NA; clone size: NA; V gene: TRBV28; CDR3 protein: CASTGGGSGNTIYF; CDR3 DNA: TGTGCCAGCACGGGGGGCGGCTCTGGAAACACCATATATTTT
J gene: TRBJ1-2; D gene: NA; clone size: NA; V gene: TRBV5-8; CDR3 protein: CASSPPPSGKDYGYTF; CDR3 DNA: TGTGCCAGCAGCCCACCCCCCTCAGGGAAAGACTATGGCTACACCTTC
J gene: TRBJ1-2; D gene: NA; clone size: NA; V gene: TRBV2; CDR3 protein: CASVWTDYGYTF; CDR3 DNA: TGTGCCAGCGTTTGGACAGACTATGGCTACACCTTC
J gene: TRBJ1-5; D gene: NA; clone size: NA; V gene: TRBV4-1; CDR3 protein: CASSQDRGNQPQHF; CDR3 DNA: TGCGCCAGCAGCCAAGACAGGGGCAATCAGCCCCAGCATTTT
J gene: TRBJ2-7; D gene: NA; clone size: NA; V gene: TRBV3-1/TRBV3-2; CDR3 protein: CASSQDHGTYEQYF; CDR3 DNA: TGTGCCAGCAGCCAAGATCACGGTACCTACGAGCAGTACTTC
J gene: TRBJ2-1; D gene: TRBD2; clone size: NA; V gene: TRBV6-2/TRBV6-3; CDR3 protein: CASSYSILAGASYNEQFF; CDR3 DNA: TGTGCCAGCAGTTACTCGATTCTAGCGGGGGCGTCTTACAATGAGCAGTTCTTC
J gene: TRBJ1-2; D gene: TRBD1; clone size: NA; V gene: TRBV19; CDR3 protein: CASSTNDRGIPPNYGYTF; CDR3 DNA: TGTGCCAGTAGCACTAATGACAGGGGAATTCCTCCTAACTATGGCTACACCTTC
J gene: TRBJ2-7; D gene: NA; clone size: NA; V gene: TRBV9; CDR3 protein: CASSVGAFGAEQYF; CDR3 DNA: TGTGCCAGCAGCGTAGGTGCCTTCGGGGCCGAGCAGTACTTC
J gene: TRBJ2-7; D gene: TRBD2; clone size: NA; V gene: TRBV6-5; CDR3 protein: CASGTSVSYEQYF; CDR3 DNA: TGTGCCAGCGGGACTAGCGTCTCCTACGAGCAGTACTTC
J gene: TRBJ1-2; D gene: NA; clone size: once; V gene: TRBV25-1; CDR3 protein: CASSSFGKGYGYTF; CDR3 DNA: TGTGCCAGCAGTAGCTTTGGGAAGGGCTATGGCTACACCTTC
J gene: TRBJ2-3; D gene: NA; clone size: NA; V gene: TRBV19; CDR3 protein: CASSLARMADTQYF; CDR3 DNA: TGTGCCAGTAGCCTAGCGAGAATGGCGGATACGCAGTATTTT
J gene: TRBJ2-3; D gene: NA; clone size: NA; V gene: TRBV6-5; CDR3 protein: CASSKWDGLGVAQYF; CDR3 DNA: TGTGCCAGCAGTAAATGGGACGGCCTGGGGGTTGCGCAGTATTTT
J gene: TRBJ1-4; D gene: NA; clone size: NA; V gene: TRBV18; CDR3 protein: CASSPPSQGSEKLFF; CDR3 DNA: TGTGCCAGCTCACCACCGTCACAGGGTTCTGAAAAACTGTTTTTT
J gene: TRBJ1-2; D gene: NA; clone size: NA; V gene: TRBV10-2; CDR3 protein: CASSESRNYGYTF; CDR3 DNA: TGCGCCAGCAGTGAGTCGAGGAACTATGGCTACACCTTC
J gene: TRBJ2-1; D gene: TRBD2; clone size: NA; V gene: TRBV5-1; CDR3 protein: CASSYLAGPYNEQFF; CDR3 DNA: TGCGCCAGCAGCTACCTAGCGGGGCCCTACAATGAGCAGTTCTTC
J gene: TRBJ2-7; D gene: TRBD1; clone size: NA; V gene: TRBV6-5; CDR3 protein: CASRDRIYEQYF; CDR3 DNA: TGTGCCAGCAGGGACAGGATCTACGAGCAGTACTTC
J gene: TRBJ1-3; D gene: NA; clone size: few; V gene: TRBV23-1; CDR3 protein: CASSHTSAGTKGNTIYF; CDR3 DNA: TGCGCCAGCAGTCATACCTCGGCGGGAACTAAAGGAAACACCATATATTTT
J gene: TRBJ2-7; D gene: NA; clone size: once; V gene: TRBV9; CDR3 protein: CASSVSPNLHEQYF; CDR3 DNA: TGTGCCAGCAGCGTATCACCCAATTTACACGAGCAGTACTTC